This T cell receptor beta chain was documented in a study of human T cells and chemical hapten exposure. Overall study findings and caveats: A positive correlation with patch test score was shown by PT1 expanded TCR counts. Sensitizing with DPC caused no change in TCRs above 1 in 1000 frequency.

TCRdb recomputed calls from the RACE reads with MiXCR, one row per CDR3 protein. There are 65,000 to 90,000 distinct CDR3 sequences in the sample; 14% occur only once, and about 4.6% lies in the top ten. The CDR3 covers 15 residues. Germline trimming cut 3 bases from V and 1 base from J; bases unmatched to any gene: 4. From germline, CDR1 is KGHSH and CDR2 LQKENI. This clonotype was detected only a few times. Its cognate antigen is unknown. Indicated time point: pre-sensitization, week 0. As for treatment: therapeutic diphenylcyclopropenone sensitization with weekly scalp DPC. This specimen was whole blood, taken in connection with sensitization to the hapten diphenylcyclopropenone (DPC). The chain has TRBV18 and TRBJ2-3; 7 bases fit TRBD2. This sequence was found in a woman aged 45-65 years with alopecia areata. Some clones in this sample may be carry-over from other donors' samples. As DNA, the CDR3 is TGTGCCAGCTCACCCGCGGGAGACGGCACAGATACGCAGTATTTT. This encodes CASSPAGDGTDTQYF.